This T cell receptor (beta chain) was recovered during a study of T cell responses to AZD1222 COVID-19 vaccine. A remark on this clone: Its antigen is currently unknown.

Broader study findings: Nearly half of spike-specific TCRs reportedly target unmutated variant regions. The study found vaccine-associated CD4 TCRs spanning spike, dominant at 160-218 and 743-854. Of the AZD1222 recipients, only 5 or 6 were seropositive at baseline.

The CDR3 sequence is 16 residues long. Trimming at V came to 4 bases and at J to 5 bases, leaving 10 bases not matched to a gene. CDR1 is SGHDN, CDR2 FVKESK, per germline. This table comes from immunoSEQ multiplex PCR, and its TCRdb copy is limited to in-frame clones, with some not included. The sample gives 150,000 to 250,000 clones, 93% of which show up once; more than 0.8% is in the top ten. Source: peripheral blood, taken 28 days after the second AZD1222 dose. The rearrangement links TRBV14 to TRBJ2-5, with 10 bases fitting TRBD2. The clonotype comes from an adult who received the AZD1222 COVID-19 vaccine. CDR3 amino acids: CASSRYPGTSAETQYF. The DNA for the CDR3 is TGTGCCAGCAGCCGCTACCCCGGGACTAGCGCGGAGACCCAGTACTTC.